One T cell receptor (beta chain) is described in this entry. Its specificity is unknown. These data originate in a study of OX40 agonist ivuxolimab in advanced cancers. Study outcomes and limitations: The antigen specificity of the peripheral T cells (those that were expanded) was not determined.

Losses at the gene ends were 3 bases for V and 8 bases for J; bases not matched to a gene: 7. The CDR3 length is 14 residues. CDR1 is SGHNT and CDR2 is YYREEE in the germline V gene (reference sequence). Profiled with immunoSEQ multiplex PCR; TCRdb holds only in-frame clones, not every one. This table holds under 100,000 clones, almost 90% found once. The rearrangement uses TRBV5-4 and TRBJ1-4; 7 nucleotides agree with TRBD1. The sample was CD4+ or CD8+ T cells sorted from blood, taken in a trial of the OX40 agonist ivuxolimab. The TCR sequence derives from an adult with an advanced solid tumor such as melanoma, head and neck, liver or kidney cancer. CDR3 region: CASSSGTVQEKLFF. Here the CDR3 DNA reads TGTGCCAGCAGCTCCGGGACAGTACAAGAAAAACTGTTTTTT.